In this sample, the clone carrying this TCR beta chain turned up once. Its antigen is not identified. The sample originates from a study of CD8 T cells in ankylosing spondylitis. Whole-study findings and limits: Characteristic, it appeared, of ankylosing spondylitis blood was a TCR beta motif of about eight highly homologous variants.

There are 13 residues in the CDR3. Trimming took off 0 bases at V and 4 bases at J, with 9 bases between the two ends. CDR1 is DFQATT, CDR2 SNEGSKA, per germline (reference sequence). Using its own MiXCR run on the 5' RACE reads, TCRdb lists one record per CDR3 protein. The table includes a few hundred thousand distinct CDR3 sequences, 11% detected once. This TCR derives from a female donor with ankylosing spondylitis or in good health (not recorded which). This chain links TRBV20-1 with TRBJ2-5; tentatively, D is TRBD2 (5 bases). Sequencing was performed on blood, either unsorted or a sorted T cell fraction (not recorded which). The chain's CDR3 is CSARDARVETQYF. The CDR3 nucleotides are TGCAGTGCTAGAGACGCGAGGGTAGAGACCCAGTACTTC.